Each of the 20 T cell receptor beta chains below was sequenced from the same sample in a study of response to subunit inactivated influenza vaccine. TCRdb processed the RT-PCR reads anew with MiXCR; each CDR3 protein has one entry. The top ten hold roughly 7.2% of the sample, which has some 600,000 distinct CDR3 sequences, 13% to 15% seen once. The sample in question was PBMCs from blood, obtained around 15 days before vaccination. These receptors all stem from a man aged 50 to 59 who received an inactivated influenza vaccine.

The J gene is TRBJ2-7, the V gene TRBV7-2; D is ambiguous. The V end was cut by 0 bases, the J end by 5 bases, with 11 bases between. Germline V gene data show CDR1 as SGHTA and CDR2 as FQGNSA. CDR3 length: 14 amino acids. The DNA for the CDR3 is TGTGCCAGCAGCTTAGCCCGTGTGGGAAACGAGCAGTACTTC. It encodes CASSLARVGNEQYF.

This clonotype was found many times. The chain recombines TRBV12-3 or TRBV12-4 with TRBJ2-7; TRBD1 agrees at 10 bases. This CDR3 has 14 amino acids. The trim removed 1 base at V and 5 bases at J, leaving 2 bases unmatched. The CDR3 DNA sequence: TGTGCCAGCAGTTTAGGGGACAGGGGCCACGAGCAGTACTTC. Translated, it gives CASSLGDRGHEQYF.

This clonotype showed up just a few times. The chain uses TRBV5-3 and TRBJ2-4, with 14 bases fitting TRBD2. TRBV5-3 is an ORF, with its function uncertain. The trim removed 8 bases at V and 0 bases at J, leaving 13 bases unmatched. The CDR3 is made up of 19 amino acids. CDR3 coding DNA: TGTGCCAGCAACCTTGGGACTAGCGGGAGTAATCTAGCCAAAAACATTCAGTACTTC. Translating it yields CASNLGTSGSNLAKNIQYF.

In its sample, this clonotype was seen many times. This chain connects TRBV29-1 to TRBJ1-2, with D maybe TRBD1 (6 bases). CDR1 is SQVTM, CDR2 ANQGSEA, per germline. V lost 6 bases to trimming and J lost 5 bases, with 19 bases between them. The CDR3 contains 14 residues. Here the CDR3 reads CSVAGQSGGYGYTF. The CDR3 coding sequence is TGCAGCGTGGCGGGACAAAGTGGGGGTTATGGCTACACCTTC.

This clonotype was detected ten times or more. The genes are TRBV5-1 and TRBJ2-1, with D perhaps TRBD1 or TRBD2 (6 bases each). Trimming cost V 3 bases and J 7 bases, with 14 bases left between them. Germline V lookup: CDR1 SGHRS, CDR2 YFSETQ. The CDR3 sequence is 14 residues long. CDR3 nucleotide sequence: TGCGCCAGCAGCTCGCGGGGCCAGGGGAATGAGCAGTTCTTC. This sequence encodes CASSSRGQGNEQFF.

This clonotype has only a few counts. The V call is TRBV5-8, the J call TRBJ1-2, with a possible D match to TRBD1 (6 bases). CDR1 SGHTS and CDR2 YDEGEE come from the germline V gene. The CDR3 length is 15 residues. Deletions cut 0 bases from V and 3 bases from J, with 12 bases between. CDR3 DNA: TGTGCCAGCAGCTTGGGGCAGGGGTTACACTATGGCTACACCTTC. Protein sequence: CASSLGQGLHYGYTF.

The rearrangement links TRBV12-3 or TRBV12-4 to TRBJ1-5; tentative D call: TRBD1 (5 bases). V was shortened by 3 bases and J by 0 bases, with 9 bases between the two germline ends. There are 15 residues in the CDR3. CDR3 in amino acids: CASSLGRISNQPQHF. The DNA for the CDR3 is TGTGCCAGCAGTTTGGGACGTATTAGCAATCAGCCCCAGCATTTT.

The V gene is TRBV7-2, the J gene TRBJ2-1, with a possible D match to TRBD2 (6 bases). V was clipped by 0 bases and J by 0 bases, with 15 bases between them. CDR1 and CDR2 (germline): SGHTA, FQGNSA. The CDR3 consists of 18 residues. CDR3 residues: CASSLARSGTSSYNEQFF. CDR3 DNA: TGTGCCAGCAGCTTAGCCCGTAGCGGCACTAGCTCCTACAATGAGCAGTTCTTC.

This clonotype was counted at least ten times. The chain recombines TRBV7-9 with TRBJ2-3; 10 bases align to TRBD1. CDR3 size: 15 residues. The germline gives CDR1 SEHNR, CDR2 FQNEAQ (reference sequence). V lost 10 bases to trimming and J lost 1 base; unmatched junction nucleotides: 8. The CDR3 DNA follows: TGTGCCATCACGAGCGGGACAGGGGGCACAGATACGCAGTATTTT. This gives the protein CAITSGTGGTDTQYF.

This clonotype has a handful of counts. The genes are TRBV29-1 and TRBJ2-3; tentatively, D is TRBD1 (7 bases). CDR1 and CDR2 (germline): SQVTM, ANQGSEA. The V and J ends lost 8 bases and 4 bases respectively, with 19 bases between them. This CDR3 has 14 amino acids. Here the CDR3 reads CSTARRGPADTQYF. CDR3 coding DNA: TGCAGCACGGCGAGGAGGGGGCCAGCAGATACGCAGTATTTT.

The chain employs TRBV21-1 and TRBJ1-4. TRBV21-1 is given as a pseudogene. The CDR3 runs 18 residues. CDR3 amino acids: CASSDSMRGPKGSEKLFF. CDR3 in DNA: TGTGCCAGCAGCGATTCGATGCGGGGCCCCAAGGGTAGCGAAAAACTGTTTTTT.

The chain recombines TRBV28 with TRBJ2-5, with 9 bases fitting TRBD1. The CDR3 runs 16 residues. Germline CDR1 and CDR2: MDHEN and SYDVKM. The trim removed 1 base at V and 7 bases at J, leaving 10 bases unmatched. CDR3 region: CASSLSGTGTRGTQYF. As DNA, the CDR3 is TGTGCCAGCAGTTTATCTGGGACAGGGACCCGGGGGACCCAGTACTTC.

The J gene is TRBJ1-3, the V gene TRBV6-4; D unresolved. The V end was cut by 8 bases, the J end by 0 bases, with 8 bases between. This CDR3 comprises 13 residues. From germline, CDR1 is MRHNA and CDR2 SNTAGT. CDR3 protein: CASLIRSGNTIYF. The CDR3 DNA sequence: TGTGCCAGCCTTATCCGCTCTGGAAACACCATATATTTT.

The V call is TRBV3-1, the J call TRBJ2-5; 14 nucleotides align to TRBD2. The V segment lost 1 base and the J segment 5 bases; nucleotides outside the gene matches: 0. This CDR3 comprises 15 residues. From germline, CDR1 is LGHDT and CDR2 YNNKEL (reference sequence). This chain's CDR3 is CASSQGTSGGETQYF. CDR3 in DNA: TGTGCCAGCAGCCAAGGGACTAGCGGGGGGGAGACCCAGTACTTC.

J is TRBJ1-2 and V is TRBV6-5; 11 bases fit TRBD1. This CDR3 has 16 residues. Per germline, CDR1 MNHEY and CDR2 SVGAGI. V lost 2 bases to trimming and J lost 5 bases; unmatched junction nucleotides: 7. The CDR3 region has the DNA TGTGCCAGCAGTTACCTCTCCTGGGACAGGGGGTATGGCTACACCTTC. It encodes CASSYLSWDRGYGYTF.

This clonotype was seen a handful of times. The chain couples TRBV12-3 or TRBV12-4 to TRBJ2-1; D perhaps matches TRBD2 (6 bases). The CDR3 loop spans 15 amino acids. Deletions cut 6 bases from V and 6 bases from J, with 18 bases between. CDR3 coding DNA: TGTGCCAGCAGGCGGGGAAGGGTTGTATCCAATGAGCAGTTCTTC. Its protein product is CASRRGRVVSNEQFF.

This clonotype was picked up a small number of times. The chain recombines TRBV7-2 with TRBJ1-2; D is undetermined. V lost 1 base to trimming and J lost 7 bases, with 10 bases between them. The germline gives CDR1 SGHTA, CDR2 FQGNSA. This CDR3 is 13 amino acids long. The CDR3 DNA follows: TGTGCCAGCAGCTTAGGGCAGGAGGCTGGCTACACCTTC. This codes for CASSLGQEAGYTF.

The chain has TRBV10-3 and TRBJ2-5, with D possibly being TRBD2 (7 bases). This CDR3 is built from 15 residues. Germline CDR1 is ENHRY and CDR2 is SYGVKD. V was pared by 7 bases and J by 5 bases, with 20 bases between. DNA for the CDR3: TGTGCCATCACTAACGGGGGCGCGGGGGAGGAGACCCAGTACTTC. Its protein is CAITNGGAGEETQYF.

This chain uses TRBV9 with TRBJ1-6; D gene ambiguous. CDR1 is SGDLS and CDR2 is YYNGEE in the germline V gene. The CDR3 is 14 residues long. The V end was cut by 2 bases, the J end by 6 bases, with 9 bases between. The CDR3 DNA reads TGTGCCAGCAGCGTCCGGGATTTTAATTCACCCCTCCACTTT. Translation: CASSVRDFNSPLHF.

The genes are TRBV5-1 and TRBJ2-1; 11 bases fit TRBD1. Unmatched junction bases numbered 5, after V lost 4 bases and J lost 5 bases. This CDR3 region has 15 residues. CDR1 and CDR2 (germline): SGHRS, YFSETQ. The CDR3 protein is CASSPGQGANNEQFF. In nucleotides, the CDR3 is TGCGCCAGCAGCCCCGGACAGGGGGCGAACAATGAGCAGTTCTTC.